This entry lists 13 T cell receptor beta chains sequenced from one sample in a study of T cell responses to AZD1222 COVID-19 vaccine. The protocol was immunoSEQ multiplex PCR, while the TCRdb copy is restricted to in-frame clones and leaves out a portion. This sample has approximately 130,000 clones, with approximately 91% found just once. This specimen consisted of peripheral blood, obtained 28 days after the second AZD1222 dose. The origin of the receptors is an adult who received the AZD1222 COVID-19 vaccine.

The chain is built from TRBV7-3 and TRBJ2-1, with 11 bases identical to TRBD2. Looked up from germline, CDR1 is SGHTA and CDR2 is FQGTGA. The CDR3 runs 16 residues. V gave up 1 base and J gave up 4 bases; unmatched junction bases: 3. CDR3 protein: CASSLIWTSGYNEQFF. CDR3 nucleotides: TGTGCCAGCAGCTTAATTTGGACTAGCGGGTACAATGAGCAGTTCTTC.

The CDR3 spells CAWRSIGSGYGYTF. CDR3 DNA: TGTGCCTGGAGAAGTATCGGGTCTGGCTATGGCTACACCTTC. The V gene is TRBV30, the J gene TRBJ1-2; unclear D gene. V lost 3 bases and J lost 4, with 15 bases in between. In germline, CDR1 is GTSNPN, CDR2 SVGIG (reference sequence). CDR3 length equals 14 residues.

The chain links TRBV2 to TRBJ2-1; TRBD2 might be the D (6 bases). From germline, CDR1 is SNHLY and CDR2 FYNNEI. Trimming took 4 bases from V and 5 from J, leaving 9 bases between them. The CDR3 covers 13 residues. The CDR3 spells CASSGDFHNEQFF. The CDR3 bases are TGTGCCAGCAGTGGGGACTTCCACAATGAGCAGTTCTTC.

CDR3 nucleotide sequence: TGTGCCAGCAGCTCCGGGACAGGGGGGACTGAGACCCAGTACTTC. It is translated as CASSSGTGGTETQYF. The chain links TRBV13 to TRBJ2-5, with 11 nucleotides matching TRBD1. The CDR3 length is 15 residues. CDR1 is PRHDT, CDR2 FYEKMQ, per germline (reference sequence). The V and J ends lost 4 bases and 5 bases, in that order; junction bases with no gene match: 6.

This clone has a single count. The V gene is TRBV6-5, the J gene TRBJ1-6; 7 bases agree with TRBD1. The CDR3 has 14 amino acids. From germline, CDR1 is MNHEY and CDR2 SVGAGI. V shed 2 bases and J 9 bases; nucleotides not matched to a gene: 4. The CDR3 DNA reads TGTGCCAGCAGTTACGGGCAGGGGGGTTCACCCCTCCACTTT. It specifies CASSYGQGGSPLHF.

This chain's CDR3 is CASSFSTGGNEQFF. The CDR3 bases are TGTGCCAGCAGCTTTAGTACGGGGGGCAATGAGCAGTTCTTC. V usage is TRBV7-2 and J usage is TRBJ2-1, with TRBD2 identical over 7 bases. Germline V gives CDR1 SGHTA, CDR2 FQGNSA. CDR3 size: 14 residues. J lost 6 bases, V lost 3 bases, and 5 bases had no gene match.

The chain uses TRBV7-2 and TRBJ2-5; no definite D call. Germline loops: CDR1 SGHTA, CDR2 FQGNSA. This CDR3 spans 15 amino acids. The V end lost 1 base, the J end lost 4 bases, and 13 bases lay between the germline ends. The CDR3 nucleotides read TGTGCCAGCAGCTTAGGGCCGAAGGAACTAGAGACCCAGTACTTC. Translation: CASSLGPKELETQYF.

The V and J genes are TRBV7-9 and TRBJ1-2; D is uncertain. The CDR3 consists of 12 residues. The germline V and J ends were trimmed by 3 bases and 0 bases, with 2 bases remaining between them. The germline gives CDR1 SEHNR, CDR2 FQNEAQ (reference sequence). The CDR3 region is CASSFPNYGYTF. CDR3 bases: TGTGCCAGCAGCTTTCCTAACTATGGCTACACCTTC.

The V call is TRBV9, the J call TRBJ2-5, with a weak D call TRBD2 (6 bases). Trimming stripped 6 bases from V and 3 bases from J, with 18 bases between. The CDR3 is made up of 15 amino acids. In germline, CDR1 is SGDLS, CDR2 YYNGEE. CDR3: CASTLTGGREETQYF. The CDR3 DNA reads as TGTGCCAGCACACTCACCGGGGGTAGGGAAGAGACCCAGTACTTC.

The chain links TRBV5-6 to TRBJ2-7; 8 positions match TRBD1. CDR3 length equals 16 residues. Germline lookup yields CDR1 SGHDT and CDR2 YYEEEE. J was trimmed by 3 bases and V by 3 bases; bases with no gene match: 11. The CDR3 loop is CASSSPTGDINYEQYF. CDR3 sequence (DNA): TGTGCCAGCAGCTCGCCGACAGGGGATATCAACTACGAGCAGTACTTC. Full variable domain (outside the CDR3, taken from reference TRBV5-6 and TRBJ2-7): DAGVTQSPTHLIKTRGQQVTLRCSPKSGHDTVSWYQQALGQGPQFIFQYYEEEERQRGNFPDRFSGHQFPNYSSELNVNALLLGDSALYLCASSSPTGDINYEQYFGPGTRLTVT.

The chain carries TRBV9 and TRBJ1-2; D is possibly TRBD1 (5 bases). Germline assignment: CDR1 SGDLS and CDR2 YYNGEE. V was trimmed by 2 bases and J by 1 base, leaving 12 bases between them. The CDR3 contains 15 residues. CDR3 sequence: CASSVGGSLNYGYTF. CDR3 coding DNA: TGTGCCAGCAGCGTGGGGGGTTCACTTAACTATGGCTACACCTTC. The full variable domain, completed using reference TRBV9 and TRBJ1-2, is DSGVTQTPKHLITATGQRVTLRCSPRSGDLSVYWYQQSLDQGLQFLIQYYNGEERAKGNILERFSAQQFPDLHSELNLSSLELGDSALYFCASSVGGSLNYGYTFGSGTRLTVV.

The rearrangement links TRBV28 to TRBJ2-2, with D uncertain. Germline CDR1 MDHEN, CDR2 SYDVKM. V shed 5 bases and J shed 1 base, with 11 bases lying between them. This CDR3 spans 15 amino acids. The DNA for the CDR3 is TGTGCCAGCAGTGATGGACGGATGAACACCGGGGAGCTGTTTTTT. Its translation is CASSDGRMNTGELFF.

The chain combines TRBV6-2 or TRBV6-3 with TRBJ1-1, with a weak D call TRBD1 (6 bases). Germline CDR1 reads MNHEY; CDR2 reads SVGEGT. Deletions cut 1 base from V and 8 bases from J, with 11 bases between. This CDR3 contains 13 residues. The CDR3 here is CASSYFRTEEAFF. In DNA form, the CDR3 reads TGTGCCAGCAGTTACTTTAGGACAGAAGAAGCTTTCTTT.